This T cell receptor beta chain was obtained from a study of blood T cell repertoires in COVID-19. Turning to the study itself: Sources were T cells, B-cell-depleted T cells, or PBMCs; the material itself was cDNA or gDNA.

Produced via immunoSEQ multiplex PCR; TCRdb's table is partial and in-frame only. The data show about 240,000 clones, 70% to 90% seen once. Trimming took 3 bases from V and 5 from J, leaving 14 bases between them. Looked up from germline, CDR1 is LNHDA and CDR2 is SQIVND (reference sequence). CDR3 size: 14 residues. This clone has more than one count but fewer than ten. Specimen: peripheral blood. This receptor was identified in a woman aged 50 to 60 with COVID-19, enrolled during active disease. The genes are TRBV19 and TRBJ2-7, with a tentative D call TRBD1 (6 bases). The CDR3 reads CASSIGRGMHEQYF. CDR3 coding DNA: TGTGCCAGTAGTATCGGCAGGGGAATGCACGAGCAGTACTTC.